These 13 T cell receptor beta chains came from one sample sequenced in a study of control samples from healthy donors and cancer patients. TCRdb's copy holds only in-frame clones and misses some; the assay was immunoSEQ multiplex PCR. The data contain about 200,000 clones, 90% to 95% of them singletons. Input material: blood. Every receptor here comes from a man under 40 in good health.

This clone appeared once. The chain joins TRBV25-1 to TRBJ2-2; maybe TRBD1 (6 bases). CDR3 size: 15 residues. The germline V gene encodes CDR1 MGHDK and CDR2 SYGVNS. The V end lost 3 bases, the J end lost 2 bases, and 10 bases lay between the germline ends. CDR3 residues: CASSDPGVNTGELFF. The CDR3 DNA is TGTGCCAGCAGTGACCCAGGGGTTAACACCGGGGAGCTGTTTTTT.

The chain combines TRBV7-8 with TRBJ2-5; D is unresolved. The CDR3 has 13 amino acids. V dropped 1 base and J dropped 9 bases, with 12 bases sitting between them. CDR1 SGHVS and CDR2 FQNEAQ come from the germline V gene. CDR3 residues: CASSLDLDQAQYF. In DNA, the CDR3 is TGTGCCAGCAGCTTAGACCTTGACCAAGCCCAGTACTTC.

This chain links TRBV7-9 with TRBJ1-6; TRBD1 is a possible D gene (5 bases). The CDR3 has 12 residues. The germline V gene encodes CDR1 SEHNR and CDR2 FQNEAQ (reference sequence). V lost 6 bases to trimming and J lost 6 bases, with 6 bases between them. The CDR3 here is CASRGTNSPLHF. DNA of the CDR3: TGTGCCAGCAGAGGGACTAATTCACCCCTCCACTTT. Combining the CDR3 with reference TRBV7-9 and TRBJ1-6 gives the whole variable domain DTGVSQNPRHKITKRGQNVTFRCDPISEHNRLYWYRQTLGQGPEFLTYFQNEAQLEKSRLLSDRFSAERPKGSFSTLEIQRTEQGDSAMYLCASRGTNSPLHFGNGTRLTVT.

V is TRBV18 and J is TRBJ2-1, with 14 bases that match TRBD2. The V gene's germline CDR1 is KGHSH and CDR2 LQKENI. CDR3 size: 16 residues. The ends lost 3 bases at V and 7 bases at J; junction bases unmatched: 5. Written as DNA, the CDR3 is TGTGCCAGCTCACCTCCGGGACTAGCGGGGGTTAATGAGCAGTTCTTC. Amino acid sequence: CASSPPGLAGVNEQFF.

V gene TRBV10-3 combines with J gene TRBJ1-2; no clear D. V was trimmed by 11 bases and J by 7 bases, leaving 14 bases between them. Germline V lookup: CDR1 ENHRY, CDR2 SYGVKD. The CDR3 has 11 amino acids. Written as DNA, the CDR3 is TGTGCCCATGTTCTGGGTTTTGGCTACACCTTC. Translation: CAHVLGFGYTF.

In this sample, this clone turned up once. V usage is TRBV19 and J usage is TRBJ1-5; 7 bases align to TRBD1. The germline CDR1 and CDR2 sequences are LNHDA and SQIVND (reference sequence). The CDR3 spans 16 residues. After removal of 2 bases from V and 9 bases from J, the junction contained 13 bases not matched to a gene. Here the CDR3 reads CASSIRIRDSILPQHF. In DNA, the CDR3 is TGTGCCAGTAGTATACGAATCCGGGACAGCATTCTGCCCCAGCATTTT.

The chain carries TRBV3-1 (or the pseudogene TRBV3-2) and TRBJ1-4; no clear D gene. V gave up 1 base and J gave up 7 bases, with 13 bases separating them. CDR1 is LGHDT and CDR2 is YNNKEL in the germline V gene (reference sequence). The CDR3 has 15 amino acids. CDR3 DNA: TGTGCCAGCAGCCAAGCAAACAAAGGCACTGAAAAACTGTTTTTT. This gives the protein CASSQANKGTEKLFF.

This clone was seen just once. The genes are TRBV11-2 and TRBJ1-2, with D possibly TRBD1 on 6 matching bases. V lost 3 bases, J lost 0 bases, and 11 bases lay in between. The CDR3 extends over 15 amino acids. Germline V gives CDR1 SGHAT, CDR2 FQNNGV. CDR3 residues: CASSLRDTANYGYTF. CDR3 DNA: TGTGCCAGCAGCTTGCGGGACACCGCTAACTATGGCTACACCTTC.

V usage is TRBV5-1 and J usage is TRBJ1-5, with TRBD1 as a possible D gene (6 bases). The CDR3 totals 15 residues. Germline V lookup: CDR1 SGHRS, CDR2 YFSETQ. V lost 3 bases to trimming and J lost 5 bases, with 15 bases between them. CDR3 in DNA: TGCGCCAGCAGCTCAGGGACACCAGAAGATCAGCCCCAGCATTTT. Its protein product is CASSSGTPEDQPQHF. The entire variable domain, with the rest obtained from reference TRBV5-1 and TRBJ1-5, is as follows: KAGVTQTPRYLIKTRGQQVTLSCSPISGHRSVSWYQQTPGQGLQFLFEYFSETQRNKGNFPGRFSGRQFSNSRSEMNVSTLELGDSALYLCASSSGTPEDQPQHFGDGTRLSIL.

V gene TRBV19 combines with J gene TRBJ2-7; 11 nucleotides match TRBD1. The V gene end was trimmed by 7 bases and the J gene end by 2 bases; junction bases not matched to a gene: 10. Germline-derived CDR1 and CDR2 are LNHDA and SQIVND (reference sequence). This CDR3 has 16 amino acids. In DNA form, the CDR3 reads TGTGCCAGTAACAGCGGCGGACAGGGGGCGACCTACGAGCAGTACTTC. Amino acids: CASNSGGQGATYEQYF.

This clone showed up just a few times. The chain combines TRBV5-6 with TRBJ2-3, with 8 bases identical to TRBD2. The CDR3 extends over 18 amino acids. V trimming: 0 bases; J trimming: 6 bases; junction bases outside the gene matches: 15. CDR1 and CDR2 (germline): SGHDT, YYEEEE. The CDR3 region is CASSLDVASGSFGDTQYF. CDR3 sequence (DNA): TGTGCCAGCAGCTTGGACGTGGCTAGCGGGTCCTTCGGGGATACGCAGTATTTT.

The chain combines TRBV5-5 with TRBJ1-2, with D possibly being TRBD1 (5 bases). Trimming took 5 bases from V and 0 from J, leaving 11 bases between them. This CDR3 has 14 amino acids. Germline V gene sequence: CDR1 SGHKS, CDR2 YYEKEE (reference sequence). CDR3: CASRLSGSNYGYTF. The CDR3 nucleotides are TGTGCCAGCAGACTCTCAGGGTCTAACTATGGCTACACCTTC.

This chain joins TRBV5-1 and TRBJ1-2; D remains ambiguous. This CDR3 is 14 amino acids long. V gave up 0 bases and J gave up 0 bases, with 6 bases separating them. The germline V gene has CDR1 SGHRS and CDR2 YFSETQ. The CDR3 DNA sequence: TGCGCCAGCAGCTTGGAGGCTCCTAACTATGGCTACACCTTC. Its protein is CASSLEAPNYGYTF. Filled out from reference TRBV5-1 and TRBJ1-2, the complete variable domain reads KAGVTQTPRYLIKTRGQQVTLSCSPISGHRSVSWYQQTPGQGLQFLFEYFSETQRNKGNFPGRFSGRQFSNSRSEMNVSTLELGDSALYLCASSLEAPNYGYTFGSGTRLTVV.